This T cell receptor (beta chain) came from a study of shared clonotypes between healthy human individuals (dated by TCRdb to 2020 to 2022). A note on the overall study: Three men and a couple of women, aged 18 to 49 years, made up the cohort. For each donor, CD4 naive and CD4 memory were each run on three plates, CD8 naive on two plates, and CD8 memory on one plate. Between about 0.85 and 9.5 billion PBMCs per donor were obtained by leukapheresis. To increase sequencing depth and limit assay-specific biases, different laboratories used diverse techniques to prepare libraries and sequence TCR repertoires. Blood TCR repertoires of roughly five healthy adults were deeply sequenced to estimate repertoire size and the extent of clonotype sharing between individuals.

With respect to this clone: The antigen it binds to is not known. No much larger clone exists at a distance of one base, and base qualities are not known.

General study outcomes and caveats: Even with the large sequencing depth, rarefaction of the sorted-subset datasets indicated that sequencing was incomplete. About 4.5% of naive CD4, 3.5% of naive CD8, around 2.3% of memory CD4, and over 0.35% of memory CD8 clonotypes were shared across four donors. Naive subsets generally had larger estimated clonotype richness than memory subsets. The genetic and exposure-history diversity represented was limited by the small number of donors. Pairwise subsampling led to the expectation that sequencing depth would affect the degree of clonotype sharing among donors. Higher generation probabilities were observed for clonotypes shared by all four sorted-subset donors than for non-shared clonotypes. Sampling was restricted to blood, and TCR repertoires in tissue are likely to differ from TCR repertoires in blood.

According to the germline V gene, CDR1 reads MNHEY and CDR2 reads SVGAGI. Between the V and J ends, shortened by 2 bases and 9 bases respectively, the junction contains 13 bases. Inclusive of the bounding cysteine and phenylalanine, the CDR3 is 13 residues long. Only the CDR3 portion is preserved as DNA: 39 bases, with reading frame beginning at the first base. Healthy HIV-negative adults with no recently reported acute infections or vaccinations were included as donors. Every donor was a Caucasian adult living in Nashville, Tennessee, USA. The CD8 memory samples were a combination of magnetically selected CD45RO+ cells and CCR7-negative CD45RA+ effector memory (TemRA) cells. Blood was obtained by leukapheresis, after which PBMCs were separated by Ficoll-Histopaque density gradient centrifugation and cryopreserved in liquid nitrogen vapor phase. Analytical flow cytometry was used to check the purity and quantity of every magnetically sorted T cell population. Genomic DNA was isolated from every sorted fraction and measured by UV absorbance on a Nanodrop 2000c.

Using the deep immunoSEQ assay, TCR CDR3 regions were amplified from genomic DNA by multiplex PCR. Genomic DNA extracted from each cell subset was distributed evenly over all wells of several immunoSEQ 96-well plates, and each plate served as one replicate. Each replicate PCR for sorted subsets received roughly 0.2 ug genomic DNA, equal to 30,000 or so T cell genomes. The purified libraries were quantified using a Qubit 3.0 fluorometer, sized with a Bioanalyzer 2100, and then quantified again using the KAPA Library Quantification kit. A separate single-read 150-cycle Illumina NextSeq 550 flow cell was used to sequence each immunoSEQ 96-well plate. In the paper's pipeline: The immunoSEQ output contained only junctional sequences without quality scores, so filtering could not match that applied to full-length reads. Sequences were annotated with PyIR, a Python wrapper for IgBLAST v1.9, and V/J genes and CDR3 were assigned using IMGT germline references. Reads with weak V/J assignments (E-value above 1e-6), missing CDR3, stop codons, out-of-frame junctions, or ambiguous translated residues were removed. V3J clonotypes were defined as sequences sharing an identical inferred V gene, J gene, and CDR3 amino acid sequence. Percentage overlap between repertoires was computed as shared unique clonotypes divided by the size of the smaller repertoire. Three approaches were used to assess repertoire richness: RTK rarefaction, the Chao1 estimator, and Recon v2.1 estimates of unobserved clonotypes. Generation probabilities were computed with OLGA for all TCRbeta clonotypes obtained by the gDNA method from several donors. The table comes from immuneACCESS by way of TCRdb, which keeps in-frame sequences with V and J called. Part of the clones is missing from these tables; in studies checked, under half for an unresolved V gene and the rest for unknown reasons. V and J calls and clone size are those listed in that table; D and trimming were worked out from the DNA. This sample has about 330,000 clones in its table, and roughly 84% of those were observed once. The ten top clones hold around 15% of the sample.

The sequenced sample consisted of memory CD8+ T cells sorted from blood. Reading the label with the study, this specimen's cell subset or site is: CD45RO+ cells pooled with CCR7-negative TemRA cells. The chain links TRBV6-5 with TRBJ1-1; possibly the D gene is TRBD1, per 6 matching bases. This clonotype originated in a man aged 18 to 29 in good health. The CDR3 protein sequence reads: CASSYQSGGQAFF. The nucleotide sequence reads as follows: TGTGCCAGCAGTTACCAGAGTGGGGGGCAAGCTTTCTTT.